The 5 T cell receptor beta chains listed next were all sequenced from one sample in a study of T cell responses to AZD1222 COVID-19 vaccine. Here immunoSEQ multiplex PCR was the method, and the copy in TCRdb shows in-frame clones only, minus some. The sample has some 74,000 clones, about 84% seen once; the top ten hold 22%. The sample consisted of peripheral blood, taken on day 0 of AZD1222 vaccination. Receptors were obtained from an adult in good health.

V and J are TRBV5-5 and TRBJ2-3; D remains ambiguous. Trimming left V 0 bases short and J 0 bases short, with 8 bases between. The CDR3 extends over 15 amino acids. Germline V gene data show CDR1 as SGHKS and CDR2 as YYEKEE (reference sequence). The CDR3 region is CASSLVGTSTDTQYF. CDR3 bases: TGTGCCAGCAGCTTGGTTGGCACTAGCACAGATACGCAGTATTTT. The variable domain in full, with the rest retrieved from reference TRBV5-5 and TRBJ2-3, is DAGVTQSPTHLIKTRGQQVTLRCSPISGHKSVSWYQQVLGQGPQFIFQYYEKEERGRGNFPDRFSARQFPNYSSELNVNALLLGDSALYLCASSLVGTSTDTQYFGPGTRLTVL.

This clone was seen more than once but under ten times. The gene calls are TRBV13 and TRBJ2-1; D might be TRBD1 or TRBD2, each matching 5 bases. This CDR3 is 14 amino acids long. V lost 3 bases to trimming and J lost 2 bases, with 8 bases between them. Germline lookup yields CDR1 PRHDT and CDR2 FYEKMQ (reference sequence). DNA for the CDR3: TGTGCCAGCAGCTTCCGGGACCCCTACAATGAGCAGTTCTTC. This gives the protein CASSFRDPYNEQFF.

The table lists this clone with a few counts. J is TRBJ2-7 and V is TRBV5-4; possibly TRBD2 for D (6 bases). Trimming took 3 bases from V and 0 from J, leaving 7 bases between them. The CDR3 sequence is 13 residues long. Germline V gene lookup returns CDR1 SGHNT and CDR2 YYREEE (reference sequence). The CDR3 sequence: CASSSGDSYEQYF. The CDR3 region has the DNA TGTGCCAGCAGCTCGGGGGACTCCTACGAGCAGTACTTC.

The V gene is TRBV3-1 (or the pseudogene TRBV3-2), the J gene TRBJ1-6; no clear D. CDR1 is LGHDT, CDR2 YNNKEL, per germline (reference sequence). The CDR3 runs to 18 residues. The germline V and J ends were trimmed by 4 bases and 0 bases, with 16 bases remaining between them. CDR3 nucleotides: TGTGCCAGCAGCCCCCTAATTGTGACCAGCTCCTATAATTCACCCCTCCACTTT. Translation gives CASSPLIVTSSYNSPLHF.

The rearrangement joins TRBV11-2 to TRBJ2-1; TRBD2 matches at 10 bases. The trim removed 3 bases at V and 4 bases at J, leaving 3 bases unmatched. Germline V lookup: CDR1 SGHAT, CDR2 FQNNGV. The CDR3 sequence is 15 residues long. CDR3 nucleotide sequence: TGTGCCAGCAGCTTGCTAGCGGGGGAGTACAATGAGCAGTTCTTC. Amino acids: CASSLLAGEYNEQFF.